The 24 T cell receptor beta chains listed next were all sequenced from one sample in a study of shared clonotypes between healthy human individuals (TCRdb year 2020). The library was generated by the immunoSEQ multiplex PCR assay. The source is immuneACCESS, and TCRdb retained only in-frame sequences with V and J called. Part of the clones is not carried over; for the studies checked, unresolved V genes explain less than half of this, and the remainder is unexplained. Present in this sample are roughly 1,000,000 clones, around 78% of which were seen just once. Of the sample, 0.52% falls within the top ten clones. Sequenced: memory CD4+ T cells from PBMCs. Read against the paper, the sample's cell subset or site label means: CD45RA-negative fraction. These receptors came from a man aged 18 to 29 in good health. Some clones in this sample may be carry-over from other donors' samples.

The V and J genes are TRBV27 and TRBJ1-5, with TRBD1 matching over 9 bases. V lost 4 bases to trimming and J lost 7 bases; unmatched junction nucleotides: 2. The CDR3 runs to 13 residues. Per the germline V gene, CDR1 is MNHEY and CDR2 is SMNVEV (reference sequence). CDR3 sequence reads: CASSYRGHQPQHF. In nucleotides, the CDR3 is TGTGCCAGCAGTTACAGGGGGCACCAGCCCCAGCATTTT.

CDR3 in DNA: TGCAGTGCTAGTTTGGGGGATGAGCAGTTCTTC. Translation gives CSASLGDEQFF. The chain links TRBV20-1 to TRBJ2-1, with D perhaps TRBD1 or TRBD2 (5 bases each). The germline V gene encodes CDR1 DFQATT and CDR2 SNEGSKA (reference sequence). The CDR3 runs to 11 residues. Trimming took off 3 bases at V and 8 bases at J, with 8 bases between the two ends.

This clone was seen only a few times. V and J are TRBV14 and TRBJ2-3; D tentatively fits TRBD1 or TRBD2 (5 bases each). The CDR3 contains 14 residues. The V gene lost 1 base and the J gene lost 6 bases, with 11 bases spanning the gap. From germline, CDR1 is SGHDN and CDR2 FVKESK. This chain's CDR3 is CASSQGWGPDTQYF. The CDR3 bases are TGTGCCAGCAGCCAAGGCTGGGGACCCGATACGCAGTATTTT. The variable domain in full, completed from reference TRBV14 and TRBJ2-3, reads EAGVTQFPSHSVIEKGQTVTLRCDPISGHDNLYWYRRVMGKEIKFLLHFVKESKQDESGMPNNRFLAERTGGTYSTLKVQPAELEDSGVYFCASSQGWGPDTQYFGPGTRLTVL.

The chain uses TRBV4-1 and TRBJ2-5; D might be TRBD2 (5 bases). The CDR3 runs 14 residues. Germline V gives CDR1 MGHRA, CDR2 YSYEKL. The V gene lost 6 bases and the J gene lost 2 bases, with 13 bases spanning the gap. The CDR3 sequence is CASSRTEVQETQYF. The CDR3 DNA reads as TGCGCCAGCAGTCGGACTGAAGTACAAGAGACCCAGTACTTC.

This clone has only one observation. This chain joins TRBV6-6 and TRBJ2-5; 10 nucleotides agree with TRBD2. Trimming removed 6 bases from V and 5 bases from J; junction bases left unmatched: 9. The CDR3 is 15 amino acids. CDR1 is MNHNY, CDR2 SVGAGI, per germline (reference sequence). CDR3 nucleotide sequence: TGTGCCAGCAGAAATCGGCTAGCGGGAGACGAGACCCAGTACTTC. It yields the protein CASRNRLAGDETQYF.

Regarding this clone: Within the sample, other DNA sequences also encode this same CDR3. This chain uses TRBV5-4 with TRBJ1-4; D not resolved. V shed 4 bases and J shed 0 bases, with 10 bases lying between them. Germline V CDR1 and CDR2: SGHNT, YYREEE (reference sequence). The CDR3 runs 15 residues. The CDR3 DNA reads TGTGCCAGCAGCCTCGGAGGCGCAACTAATGAAAAACTGTTTTTT. Amino acids: CASSLGGATNEKLFF.

The chain links TRBV19 to TRBJ2-1; the match to TRBD2 covers 7 bases. The CDR3 is 15 amino acids. Germline values: CDR1 LNHDA, CDR2 SQIVND (reference sequence). Trimming removed 5 bases from V and 7 bases from J; junction bases left unmatched: 11. The CDR3 DNA reads as TGTGCCAGTAGTTATGGCGGGAGAGTCGCAAATGAGCAGTTCTTC. Residues: CASSYGGRVANEQFF.

The chain combines TRBV2 with TRBJ1-1; D is possibly TRBD1 (5 bases). V lost 6 bases to trimming and J lost 0 bases, with 14 bases between them. Germline assignment: CDR1 SNHLY and CDR2 FYNNEI. CDR3 length: 15 residues. The CDR3, as DNA: TGTGCCAGCAGCGCAGGACACTTGATGAACACTGAAGCTTTCTTT. Its protein product is CASSAGHLMNTEAFF.

J is TRBJ2-6 and V is TRBV11-2; no definite D call. The V end lost 5 bases, the J end lost 0 bases, and 20 bases lay between the germline ends. The germline gives CDR1 SGHAT, CDR2 FQNNGV. The CDR3 covers 19 residues. The CDR3 spells CASSPRFQALGSGANVLTF. DNA of the CDR3: TGTGCCAGCAGCCCGCGATTCCAGGCCCTTGGCTCTGGGGCCAACGTCCTGACTTTC.

CDR3 loop: CASSLVRILDSNQPQHF. DNA for the CDR3: TGTGCCAGCAGCTTAGTGAGGATATTGGACAGTAATCAGCCCCAGCATTTT. This chain connects TRBV7-8 to TRBJ1-5; weak D call: TRBD1 (6 bases). CDR1 and CDR2 from the germline V gene are SGHVS and FQNEAQ. Trimming stripped 1 base from V and 4 bases from J, with 17 bases between. The CDR3 extends over 17 amino acids.

The V gene is TRBV7-2, the J gene TRBJ2-2; 7 positions agree with TRBD1. The CDR3 runs 14 residues. Germline loops: CDR1 SGHTA, CDR2 FQGNSA. V lost 5 bases and J lost 6; bases outside the gene matches: 6. CDR3 loop: CASSRDRAPGELFF. The DNA of the CDR3 is TGTGCCAGCAGCCGGGACAGAGCCCCCGGGGAGCTGTTTTTT. Together with reference TRBV7-2 and TRBJ2-2, the CDR3 gives the full variable domain: GAGVSQSPSNKVTEKGKDVELRCDPISGHTALYWYRQSLGQGLEFLIYFQGNSAPDKSGLPSDRFSAERTGGSVSTLTIQRTQQEDSAVYLCASSRDRAPGELFFGEGSRLTVL.

The chain uses TRBV19 and TRBJ2-1; weak D call: TRBD1 (6 bases). Germline loops: CDR1 LNHDA, CDR2 SQIVND (reference sequence). V gave up 4 bases and J gave up 6 bases, with 16 bases separating them. The CDR3 is made up of 15 amino acids. The CDR3 here is CASSSNRAGGNEQFF. The CDR3 DNA is TGTGCCAGTAGTAGCAACAGGGCAGGAGGCAATGAGCAGTTCTTC.

The rearrangement links TRBV6-1 to TRBJ1-2; no definite D call. V lost 1 base to trimming and J lost 3 bases, with 12 bases between them. The CDR3 has 15 residues. Germline V CDR1 and CDR2: MNHNS, SASEGT. The chain's CDR3 is CASSEVVTAHYGYTF. The CDR3 region has the DNA TGTGCCAGCAGTGAAGTCGTTACGGCTCACTATGGCTACACCTTC.

V is TRBV11-2 and J is TRBJ2-1; 8 positions match TRBD2. CDR1 is SGHAT, CDR2 FQNNGV, per germline. CDR3 length: 15 amino acids. The trim removed 5 bases at V and 9 bases at J, leaving 12 bases unmatched. The CDR3 nucleotides are TGTGCCAGCAGCCTCCTAAGCGGGAGTAATACTGAGCAGTTCTTC. Translation: CASSLLSGSNTEQFF.

J is TRBJ1-2 and V is TRBV18, with D possibly matching TRBD1 (5 bases). V lost 6 bases and J 4 bases, leaving 18 bases between the germline ends. Germline CDR1 and CDR2: KGHSH and LQKENI. The CDR3 has 15 amino acids. For the CDR3, the DNA is TGTGCCAGCTCCCCCCTGGCCAGGGACCCCTATGGCTACACCTTC. Protein product: CASSPLARDPYGYTF.

This CDR3 reads CASSQEVGGNYGYTF. The CDR3 region has the DNA TGCGCCAGCAGCCAAGAGGTGGGGGGGAACTATGGCTACACCTTC. This chain connects TRBV4-1 to TRBJ1-2; D is possibly TRBD1 (5 bases). Trimming took 0 bases from V and 2 from J, leaving 10 bases between them. The CDR3 contains 15 residues. From germline, CDR1 is MGHRA and CDR2 YSYEKL.

The gene calls are TRBV7-9 and TRBJ2-1; perhaps TRBD1 as D (6 bases). The CDR3 covers 15 residues. V shed 1 base and J shed 6 bases, with 13 bases lying between them. CDR1 and CDR2 (germline): SEHNR, FQNEAQ (reference sequence). CDR3 amino acids: CASSLDTGGGNEQFF. DNA of the CDR3: TGTGCCAGCAGCTTAGATACTGGGGGCGGCAATGAGCAGTTCTTC.

The CDR3 loop is CASSEEVAGRNEQFF. The CDR3 DNA reads TGCGCCAGCAGTGAGGAGGTAGCGGGGCGGAATGAGCAGTTCTTC. The chain uses TRBV10-1 and TRBJ2-1, with 8 bases matching TRBD2. The germline gives CDR1 WNHNN, CDR2 SYGVQD (reference sequence). V lost 2 bases to trimming and J lost 7 bases; unmatched junction nucleotides: 7. This CDR3 is built from 15 residues.

The rearrangement uses TRBV7-3 and TRBJ2-7; 7 bases line up with TRBD2. The junction had 9 bases not matched to a gene; V was cut back by 5 bases and J by 2 bases. Germline CDR1 reads SGHTA; CDR2 reads FQGTGA. CDR3 length: 15 amino acids. The chain's CDR3 is CASSAAGGLAYEQYF. In DNA form, the CDR3 reads TGTGCCAGCAGCGCGGCAGGAGGACTAGCCTACGAGCAGTACTTC.

CDR3 protein: CASRGRGGRADTQYF. The DNA for the CDR3 is TGTGCCAGCAGGGGACGTGGGGGCCGAGCAGATACGCAGTATTTT. V and J are TRBV2 and TRBJ2-3; weak D call: TRBD1 (6 bases). CDR3 length: 15 amino acids. V lost 6 bases, J lost 4 bases, and 17 bases lay in between. Germline values: CDR1 SNHLY, CDR2 FYNNEI.

The chain is built from TRBV5-4 and TRBJ2-7, with no clear D. Germline V gene data show CDR1 as SGHNT and CDR2 as YYREEE (reference sequence). The CDR3 is 15 residues long. V lost 0 bases and J lost 12, with 22 bases in between. CDR3 in amino acids: CASSLAGSSTRPMYF. CDR3 DNA: TGTGCCAGCAGCTTGGCCGGCTCCAGTACCCGTCCAATGTACTTC.

The chain joins TRBV7-9 to TRBJ2-3; unclear D gene. Trimming cost V 4 bases and J 0 bases, with 8 bases left between them. Germline CDR1 is SEHNR and CDR2 is FQNEAQ (reference sequence). The CDR3 runs 14 residues. CDR3 in DNA: TGTGCCAGCAGCTACAGTACTAGCACAGATACGCAGTATTTT. Protein sequence: CASSYSTSTDTQYF.

The J gene is TRBJ2-7, the V gene TRBV30; 7 bases align to TRBD1. The CDR3 is 12 residues long. CDR1 GTSNPN and CDR2 SVGIG come from the germline V gene (reference sequence). J was trimmed by 6 bases and V by 6 bases; bases with no gene match: 8. The CDR3 DNA is TGTGCCTGTAAGGGGGCGACGGTCGAGCAGTACTTC. This codes for CACKGATVEQYF.

This chain links TRBV4-2 with TRBJ1-5; D perhaps matches TRBD1 (5 bases). The V end lost 0 bases, the J end lost 0 bases, and 12 bases lay between the germline ends. In germline, CDR1 is LGHNA, CDR2 YNFKEQ. The CDR3 is made up of 17 amino acids. CDR3 sequence reads: CASSQERQIYSNQPQHF. In DNA form, the CDR3 reads TGTGCCAGCAGCCAAGAAAGACAGATCTATAGCAATCAGCCCCAGCATTTT.